Below are 8 T cell receptor beta chains sequenced from a single sample in a study of regulatory T cells in long-lasting Graves disease. Time point: newly diagnosed GD, antithyroid drugs for less than 3 months. Preparation of the TCR library used RNA extracted from PBMCs. The TCR beta library used iRepertoire HTBI primers with Arm-PCR amplification of CDR3. Using its own MiXCR run on the multiplex PCR reads, TCRdb lists one record per CDR3 protein. The sample holds about 350,000 distinct CDR3 sequences, over 15% seen once. The sample was also reused in another study, on T cells in Graves' hyperthyroidism and ophthalmopathy.

Sequenced material: peripheral blood mononuclear cells (PBMCs), taken at new diagnosis, from a patient treated with antithyroid drugs. All receptors derive from a man aged 35-49 years with Graves disease.

This clonotype has at least ten counts. This rearrangement joins TRBV29-1 to TRBJ2-3; 7 nucleotides line up with TRBD1. Germline V CDR1 and CDR2: SQVTM, ANQGSEA. This CDR3 is 16 amino acids long. With V trimmed by 1 base and J by 8 bases, 15 bases remained unmatched. In DNA form, the CDR3 reads TGCAGCGTTGAAGTTGCTAGCCCGATCCACAGGGGTACGCAGTATTTT. Protein: CSVEVASPIHRGTQYF.

At least ten counts were recorded for this clonotype. The chain combines TRBV20-1 with TRBJ2-7; D possibly corresponds to TRBD2 (5 bases). There are 14 residues in the CDR3. V lost 5 bases, J lost 2 bases, and 16 bases lay in between. The germline V gene has CDR1 DFQATT and CDR2 SNEGSKA (reference sequence). CDR3 loop: CSARFWGAAYEQYF. The CDR3, as DNA: TGCAGTGCTCGTTTTTGGGGAGCTGCCTACGAGCAGTACTTC.

J is TRBJ1-1 and V is TRBV3-1, with D perhaps TRBD1 (6 bases). V lost 6 bases to trimming and J lost 1 base, with 21 bases between them. Per the germline V gene, CDR1 is LGHDT and CDR2 is YNNKEL (reference sequence). The CDR3 is 17 amino acids. In DNA, the CDR3 is TGTGCCAGCAGTTTGGTGAAAGGGGGGCTGAGGAACACTGAAGCTTTCTTT. Protein: CASSLVKGGLRNTEAFF.

This clonotype came up many times. This rearrangement joins TRBV7-9 to TRBJ2-3, with 13 bases fitting TRBD2. This CDR3 contains 18 residues. The germline gives CDR1 SEHNR, CDR2 FQNEAQ (reference sequence). V shed 5 bases and J 7 bases; nucleotides not matched to a gene: 15. The CDR3 DNA follows: TGTGCCAGCAGCCCGGGACTAGCGGGGCGTCCCGACGCGCATACGCAGTATTTT. This encodes CASSPGLAGRPDAHTQYF.

This clonotype showed up many times. The chain employs TRBV20-1 and TRBJ2-7; possible D gene TRBD1, 5 bases. Germline assignment: CDR1 DFQATT and CDR2 SNEGSKA (reference sequence). This CDR3 is 13 amino acids long. The CDR3 reads CIVGRDTSYEQYF. The CDR3, as DNA: TGCATTGTCGGCAGGGATACCTCCTACGAGCAGTACTTC.

The chain is built from TRBV5-6 and TRBJ2-2, with a possible D match to TRBD2 (5 bases). Germline V gene data show CDR1 as SGHDT and CDR2 as YYEEEE. The CDR3 is made up of 14 amino acids. V was trimmed by 3 bases and J by 5 bases, leaving 11 bases between them. CDR3 nucleotides: TGTGCCAGCAGCTCGGAGACGGGGACCGGGGAGCTGTTTTTT. Translation gives CASSSETGTGELFF.

This clonotype was counted between two and nine times. One base away lies a much larger clone, so this may be a sequencing read error. The rearrangement uses TRBV20-1 and TRBJ1-1; D is perhaps TRBD1 (6 bases). CDR3 length: 13 residues. Germline V gene sequence: CDR1 DFQATT, CDR2 SNEGSKA (reference sequence). CDR3: CSATQGMNTEASF. CDR3 nucleotide sequence: TGCAGTGCTACCCAGGGGATGAACACTGAAGCTTCCTTT.

Many counts were recorded for this clonotype. V and J are TRBV20-1 and TRBJ2-5, with 7 positions matching TRBD2. In germline, CDR1 is DFQATT, CDR2 SNEGSKA (reference sequence). The J segment lost 5 bases and the V segment lost 2 bases, leaving 8 bases of the junction unmatched. This CDR3 comprises 14 residues. CDR3 residues: CSARLPPGRETQYF. CDR3 nucleotide sequence: TGCAGTGCTAGACTCCCACCCGGGAGGGAGACCCAGTACTTC.